This TCR beta chain was identified in a study of blood T cell repertoires in COVID-19. Study summary: T cells, B-cell-depleted T cells, or PBMCs provided the cDNA or gDNA that served as material.

Trimming cost V 1 base and J 5 bases, with 8 bases left between them. CDR1 and CDR2 from the germline V gene are SGHVS and FNYEAQ. The CDR3 loop spans 14 amino acids. Clones were read by immunoSEQ multiplex PCR, and TCRdb kept only the in-frame ones, dropping some. Altogether 200,000 to 250,000 clones are present, 70% to 90% being singletons, with the ten largest covering about 6.3%. V gene TRBV7-6 combines with J gene TRBJ2-2; D gene ambiguous. The TCR was taken from a woman aged 55 to 70 with active or convalescent COVID-19. Sequencing input: peripheral blood. In nucleotides, the CDR3 is TGTGCCAGCAGCTTAGAGCTCAATACCGGGGAGCTGTTTTTT. Translated, it gives CASSLELNTGELFF. Filled out from reference TRBV7-6 and TRBJ2-2, the complete variable domain reads GAGVSQSPRYKVTKRGQDVALRCDPISGHVSLYWYRQALGQGPEFLTYFNYEAQQDKSGLPNDRFSAERPEGSISTLTIQRTEQRDSAMYRCASSLELNTGELFFGEGSRLTVL.